This T cell receptor (beta chain) was sequenced in a study of T cell changes during pregnancy in multiple sclerosis. Clones were read by immunoSEQ multiplex PCR, and TCRdb kept only the in-frame ones, dropping some. The sample has just under 45,000 clones; 96% are singletons. Germline V CDR1 and CDR2: LGHNA, YNFKEQ. The CDR3 contains 15 residues. V was cut by 2 bases and J by 6 bases, with 14 bases left in between. This TCR derives from a female donor with multiple sclerosis, enrolled in a pregnancy study. The specimen was peripheral blood, collected in the second trimester of pregnancy. The V and J genes are TRBV4-2 and TRBJ2-1; TRBD2 is a possible D gene (7 bases). The CDR3 region is CASSQFGGGLNEQFF. The CDR3 DNA follows: TGTGCCAGCAGCCAATTTGGGGGGGGCCTCAATGAGCAGTTCTTC.